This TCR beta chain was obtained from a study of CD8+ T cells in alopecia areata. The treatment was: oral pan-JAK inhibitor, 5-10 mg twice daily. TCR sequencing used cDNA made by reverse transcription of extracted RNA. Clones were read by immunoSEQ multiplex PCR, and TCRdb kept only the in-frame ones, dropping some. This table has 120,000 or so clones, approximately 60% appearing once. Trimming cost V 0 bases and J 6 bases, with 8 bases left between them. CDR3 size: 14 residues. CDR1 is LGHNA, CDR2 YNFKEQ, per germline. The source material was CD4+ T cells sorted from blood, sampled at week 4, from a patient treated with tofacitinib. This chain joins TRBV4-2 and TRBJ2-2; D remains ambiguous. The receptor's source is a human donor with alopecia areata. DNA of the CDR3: TGTGCCAGCAGCCAAGATCCATCGGCCGGGGAGCTGTTTTTT. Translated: CASSQDPSAGELFF.